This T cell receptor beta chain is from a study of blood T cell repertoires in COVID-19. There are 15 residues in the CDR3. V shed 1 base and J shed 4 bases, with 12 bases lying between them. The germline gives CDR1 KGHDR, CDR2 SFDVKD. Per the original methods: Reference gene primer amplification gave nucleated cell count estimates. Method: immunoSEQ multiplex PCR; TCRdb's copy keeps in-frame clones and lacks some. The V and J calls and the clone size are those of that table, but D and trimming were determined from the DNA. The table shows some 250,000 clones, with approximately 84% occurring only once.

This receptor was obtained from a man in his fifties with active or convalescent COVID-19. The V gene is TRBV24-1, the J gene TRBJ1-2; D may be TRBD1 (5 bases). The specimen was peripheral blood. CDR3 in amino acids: CATSDLVSRAYGYTF. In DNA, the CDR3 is TGTGCCACCAGTGATTTAGTATCCAGGGCCTATGGCTACACCTTC.